This T cell receptor beta chain was observed in a study of early T cells in non-severe SARS-CoV-2 infection. Regarding the study as a whole: Matching with VDJdb favored anti-spike CD8 responses (missing private and CD4 specificities).

Using its own MiXCR run on the 5' RACE reads, TCRdb lists one record per CDR3 protein. Here the sample spans more than 95,000 distinct CDR3 sequences, around 14% being singletons. CDR3 length: 13 amino acids. The V end was cut by 0 bases, the J end by 7 bases, with 8 bases between. The V gene's germline CDR1 is SGHRS and CDR2 YFSETQ. This clonotype has only a few counts. The antigen is unknown. The receptor was isolated from an adult who was a healthcare worker with PCR-confirmed SARS-CoV-2 infection or an uninfected control (not recorded which). The sample taken for sequencing was whole blood. This chain uses TRBV5-1 with TRBJ2-1; D remains unclear. The CDR3 is CASSLATGNEQFF. The CDR3, as DNA: TGCGCCAGCAGCTTGGCTACCGGGAATGAGCAGTTCTTC.